These 6 T cell receptor beta chains originate from one sample sequenced in a study of vaccination effects on CD4 cells after COVID-19. Their antigens are not known. CD4+ T cells specific for antigen were expanded with viral peptide pools by the ViraFEST assay before sequencing. With more than nine days of culture completed, CD4+ T cells were isolated. Neither prior SARS-CoV-2 infection nor positive nucleocapsid antibodies were present in the vaccine recipients. Sequencing was performed with immunoSEQ multiplex PCR; in TCRdb, only in-frame clones are kept and a portion is missing. The table shows some 24,000 clones, with roughly 80% occurring only once. Specimen: CD4+ T cells from PBMCs cultured with HCoV-NL63 spike peptides, collected before COVID-19 vaccination. The receptors were gathered from a human donor who received a COVID-19 vaccine.

This clone occurred a few times. V gene TRBV13 combines with J gene TRBJ2-2; 9 bases line up with TRBD2. The J segment lost 0 bases and the V segment lost 5 bases, leaving 10 bases of the junction unmatched. The germline V gene encodes CDR1 PRHDT and CDR2 FYEKMQ (reference sequence). The CDR3 loop spans 18 amino acids. CDR3 coding DNA: TGTGCCAGCAGCGCCCGTCGATGGACTAGCGCGAACACCGGGGAGCTGTTTTTT. As protein: CASSARRWTSANTGELFF.

This clone was found once. The gene calls are TRBV3-1 (or the pseudogene TRBV3-2) and TRBJ2-7; 10 bases align to TRBD2. Trimming took 1 base from V and 1 from J; bases not matched to a gene: 1. Germline CDR1 and CDR2: LGHDT and YNNKEL (reference sequence). The CDR3 spans 15 residues. For the CDR3, the DNA is TGTGCCAGCAGCCAAGCTAGCGGGGGATCCTACGAGCAGTACTTC. Translating it yields CASSQASGGSYEQYF.

As regards this clone: The junction shows a germline mismatch at one end, possibly a read error. The J gene is TRBJ2-7, the V gene TRBV27; TRBD1 is a possible D gene (6 bases). Germline lookup yields CDR1 MNHEY and CDR2 SMNVEV (reference sequence). The CDR3 extends over 15 amino acids. CDR3 in DNA: TGTGTCAGCAGACGAACCGGGACACGGGCATACGAGCAGTACTTC. This translates into CVSRRTGTRAYEQYF.

The chain links TRBV5-4 to TRBJ1-3; D is uncertain. The CDR3 is 13 residues long. Trimming took 4 bases from V and 4 from J, leaving 9 bases between them. Germline CDR1 is SGHNT and CDR2 is YYREEE (reference sequence). The CDR3 sequence is CASSPSGGNTIYF. Written as DNA, the CDR3 is TGTGCCAGCAGCCCAAGCGGGGGAAACACCATATATTTT.

V is TRBV28 and J is TRBJ1-2; no reliable D call. V dropped 9 bases and J dropped 4 bases, with 9 bases sitting between them. This CDR3 is built from 11 residues. Germline assignment: CDR1 MDHEN and CDR2 SYDVKM. CDR3 protein: CASDGPYGYTF. As DNA, the CDR3 is TGTGCCAGTGACGGGCCCTATGGCTACACCTTC.

The J gene is TRBJ1-1, the V gene TRBV11-3, with D tentatively TRBD1 (6 bases). The CDR3 is 13 residues long. In germline, CDR1 is SGHNT, CDR2 YENEEA. V shed 4 bases and J shed 3 bases, with 9 bases lying between them. The CDR3 DNA reads as TGTGCCAGCAGCTCCCGGACAGACACTGAAGCTTTCTTT. Translated, it gives CASSSRTDTEAFF. Combining the CDR3 with reference TRBV11-3 and TRBJ1-1 gives the whole variable domain EAGVVQSPRYKIIEKKQPVAFWCNPISGHNTLYWYLQNLGQGPELLIRYENEEAVDDSQLPKDRFSAERLKGVDSTLKIQPAELGDSAVYLCASSSRTDTEAFFGQGTRLTVV.